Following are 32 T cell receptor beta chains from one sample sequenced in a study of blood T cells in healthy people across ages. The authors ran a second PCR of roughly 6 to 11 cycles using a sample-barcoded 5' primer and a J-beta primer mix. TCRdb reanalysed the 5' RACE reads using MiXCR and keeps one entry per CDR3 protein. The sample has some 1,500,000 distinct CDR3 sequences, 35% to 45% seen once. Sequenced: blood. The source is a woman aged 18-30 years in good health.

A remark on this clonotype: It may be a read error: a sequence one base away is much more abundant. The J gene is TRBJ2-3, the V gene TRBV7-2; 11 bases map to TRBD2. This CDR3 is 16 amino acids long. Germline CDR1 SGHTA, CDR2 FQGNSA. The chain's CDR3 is CASSLIGTSGGDTLYF. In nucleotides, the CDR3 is TGTGCCAGCAGTCTGATAGGGACTAGCGGTGGGGATACGCTGTATTTT. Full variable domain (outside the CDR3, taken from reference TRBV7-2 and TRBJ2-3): GAGVSQSPSNKVTEKGKDVELRCDPISGHTALYWYRQSLGQGLEFLIYFQGNSAPDKSGLPSDRFSAERTGGSVSTLTIQRTQQEDSAVYLCASSLIGTSGGDTLYFGPGTRLTVL.

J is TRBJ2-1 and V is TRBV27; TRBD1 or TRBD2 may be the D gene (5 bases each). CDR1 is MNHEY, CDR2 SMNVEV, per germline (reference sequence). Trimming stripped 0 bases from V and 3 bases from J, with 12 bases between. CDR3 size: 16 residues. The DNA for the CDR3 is TGTGCCAGCAGTTTATCATCGGGGACGCTCTACAATGAGCAGTTCTTC. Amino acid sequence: CASSLSSGTLYNEQFF.

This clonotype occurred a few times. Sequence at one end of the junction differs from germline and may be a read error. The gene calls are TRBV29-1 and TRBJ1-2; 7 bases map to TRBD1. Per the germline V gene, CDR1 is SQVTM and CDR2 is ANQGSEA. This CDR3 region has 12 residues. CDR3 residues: CSGEGQDRGYTF. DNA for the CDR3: TGCAGCGGTGAAGGACAGGACCGCGGCTACACCTTC.

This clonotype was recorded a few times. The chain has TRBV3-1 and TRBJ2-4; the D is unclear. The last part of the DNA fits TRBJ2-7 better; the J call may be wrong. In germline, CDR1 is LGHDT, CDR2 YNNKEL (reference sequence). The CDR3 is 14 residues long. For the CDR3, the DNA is TGTGCCAGCAGCCAAGAGTTACAGTCCTACGAGCAGTACTTC. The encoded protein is CASSQELQSYEQYF.

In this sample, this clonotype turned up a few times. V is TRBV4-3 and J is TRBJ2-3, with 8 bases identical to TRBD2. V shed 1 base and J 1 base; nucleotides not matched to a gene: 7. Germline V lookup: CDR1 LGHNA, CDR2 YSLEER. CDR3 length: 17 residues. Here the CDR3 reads CASSQGSAGGRTDTQYF. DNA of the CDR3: TGCGCCAGCAGCCAAGGCTCCGCGGGAGGTCGCACAGATACGCAGTATTTT.

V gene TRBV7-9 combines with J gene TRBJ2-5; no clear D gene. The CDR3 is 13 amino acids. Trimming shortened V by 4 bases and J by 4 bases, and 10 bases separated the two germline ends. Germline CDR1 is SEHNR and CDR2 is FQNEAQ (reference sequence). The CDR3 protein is CASSYKSGETQYF. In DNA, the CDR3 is TGTGCCAGCAGCTATAAATCAGGAGAGACCCAGTACTTC.

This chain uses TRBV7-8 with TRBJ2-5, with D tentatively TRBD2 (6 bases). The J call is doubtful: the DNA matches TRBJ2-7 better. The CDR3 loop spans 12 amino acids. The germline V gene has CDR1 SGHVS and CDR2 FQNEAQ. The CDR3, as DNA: TGTGCCAGCGCTATGGCGGGGAGCGAGCAGTACTTC. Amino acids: CASAMAGSEQYF.

CDR3 DNA sequence: TGCGCCAGCAGCCAAGATTCGGACAAGTACGAGCAGTACTTC. It translates to CASSQDSDKYEQYF. J is TRBJ2-7 and V is TRBV4-3; maybe TRBD1 (5 bases). The V end lost 0 bases, the J end lost 4 bases, and 10 bases lay between the germline ends. The CDR3 has 14 residues. Germline V gene lookup returns CDR1 LGHNA and CDR2 YSLEER.

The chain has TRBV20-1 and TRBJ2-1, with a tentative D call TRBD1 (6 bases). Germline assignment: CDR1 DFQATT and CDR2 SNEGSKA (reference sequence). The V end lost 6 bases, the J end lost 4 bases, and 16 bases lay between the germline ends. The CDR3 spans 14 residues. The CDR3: CSARNRVSYNEQFF. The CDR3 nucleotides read TGCAGTGCGAGGAACAGGGTGTCATACAATGAGCAGTTCTTC.

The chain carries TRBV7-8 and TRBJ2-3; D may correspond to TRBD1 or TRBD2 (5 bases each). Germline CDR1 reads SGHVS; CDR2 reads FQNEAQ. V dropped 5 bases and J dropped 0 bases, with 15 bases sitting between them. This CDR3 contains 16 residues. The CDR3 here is CASSIIPGRSTDTQYF. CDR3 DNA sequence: TGTGCCAGCAGCATAATACCGGGACGGAGCACAGATACGCAGTATTTT.

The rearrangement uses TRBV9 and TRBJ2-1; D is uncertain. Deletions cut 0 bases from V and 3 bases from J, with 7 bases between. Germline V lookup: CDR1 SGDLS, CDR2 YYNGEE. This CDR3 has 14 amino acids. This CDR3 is CASSVDGYYNEQFF. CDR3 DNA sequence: TGTGCCAGCAGCGTAGACGGATACTACAATGAGCAGTTCTTC.

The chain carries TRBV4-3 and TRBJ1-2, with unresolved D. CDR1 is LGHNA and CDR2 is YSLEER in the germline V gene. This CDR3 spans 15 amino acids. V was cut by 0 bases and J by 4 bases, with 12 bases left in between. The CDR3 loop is CASSQDRGLGYGYTF. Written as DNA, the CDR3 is TGCGCCAGCAGCCAAGATCGGGGTTTGGGCTATGGCTACACCTTC.

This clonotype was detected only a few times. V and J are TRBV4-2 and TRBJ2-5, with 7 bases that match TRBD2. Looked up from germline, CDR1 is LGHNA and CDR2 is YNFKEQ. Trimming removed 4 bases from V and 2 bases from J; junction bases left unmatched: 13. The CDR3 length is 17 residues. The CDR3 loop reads CASSPAVVAGSQETQYF. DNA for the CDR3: TGTGCCAGCAGCCCAGCCGTGGTAGCGGGTTCACAAGAGACCCAGTACTTC.

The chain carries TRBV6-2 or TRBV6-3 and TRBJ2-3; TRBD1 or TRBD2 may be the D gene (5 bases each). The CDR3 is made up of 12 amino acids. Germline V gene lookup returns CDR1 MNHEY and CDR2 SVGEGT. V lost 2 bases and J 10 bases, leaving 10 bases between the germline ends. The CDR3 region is CASSYGGTSQYF. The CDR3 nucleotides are TGTGCCAGCAGTTACGGGGGTACGTCGCAGTATTTT.

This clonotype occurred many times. The CDR3 bases are TGCAGCGTTGCGGCTAGCGGGGGTGGTGAGACCCAGTACTTC. Translating gives CSVAASGGGETQYF. The rearrangement uses TRBV29-1 and TRBJ2-5, with 10 bases identical to TRBD2. The V and J ends lost 4 bases and 5 bases, in that order; junction bases with no gene match: 7. The CDR3 contains 14 residues. The germline gives CDR1 SQVTM, CDR2 ANQGSEA.

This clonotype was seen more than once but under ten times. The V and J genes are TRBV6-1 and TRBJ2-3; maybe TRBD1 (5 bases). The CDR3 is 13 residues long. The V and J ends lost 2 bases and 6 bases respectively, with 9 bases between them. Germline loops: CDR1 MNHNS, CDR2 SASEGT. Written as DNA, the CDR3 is TGTGCCAGCAGTGAAACCAGGGATGATACGCAGTATTTT. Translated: CASSETRDDTQYF.

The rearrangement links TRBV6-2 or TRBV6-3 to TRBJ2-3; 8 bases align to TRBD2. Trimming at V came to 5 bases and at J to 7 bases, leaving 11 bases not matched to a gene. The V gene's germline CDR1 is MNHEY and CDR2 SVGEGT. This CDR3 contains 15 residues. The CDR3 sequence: CASSPGLDILYTQYF. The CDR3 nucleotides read TGTGCCAGCAGTCCGGGACTAGACATCTTATATACGCAGTATTTT.

In DNA form, the CDR3 reads TGTGCCAGCAGCCCCCCCGTGGCCTATGGCTACACCTTC. Its protein product is CASSPPVAYGYTF. This chain uses TRBV3-1 with TRBJ1-2; D is unresolved. Germline V gives CDR1 LGHDT, CDR2 YNNKEL (reference sequence). The V gene lost 4 bases and the J gene lost 4 bases, with 10 bases spanning the gap. The length of the CDR3 is 13 residues.

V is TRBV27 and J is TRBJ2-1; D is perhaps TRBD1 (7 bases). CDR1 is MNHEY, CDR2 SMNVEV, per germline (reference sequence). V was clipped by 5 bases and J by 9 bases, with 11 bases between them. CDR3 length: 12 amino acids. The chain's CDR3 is CASSTQGGEQFF. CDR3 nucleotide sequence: TGTGCCAGCAGTACCCAGGGGGGTGAGCAGTTCTTC.

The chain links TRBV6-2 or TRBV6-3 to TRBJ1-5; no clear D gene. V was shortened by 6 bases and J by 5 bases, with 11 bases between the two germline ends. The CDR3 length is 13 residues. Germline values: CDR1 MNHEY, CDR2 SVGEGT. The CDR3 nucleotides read TGTGCCAGCAGAATCGGGATGTATCAGCCCCAGCATTTT. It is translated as CASRIGMYQPQHF.

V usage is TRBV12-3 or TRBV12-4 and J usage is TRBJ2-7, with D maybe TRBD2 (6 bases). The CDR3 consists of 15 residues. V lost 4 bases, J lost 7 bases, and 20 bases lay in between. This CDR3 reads CASSSLGGLNNEQYF. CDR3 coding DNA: TGTGCCAGCAGTTCTCTCGGCGGACTAAACAATGAGCAGTACTTC.

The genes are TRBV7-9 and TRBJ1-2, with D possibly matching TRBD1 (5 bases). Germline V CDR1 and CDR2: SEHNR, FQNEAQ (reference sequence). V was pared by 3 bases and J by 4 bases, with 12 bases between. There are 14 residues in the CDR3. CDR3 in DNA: TGTGCCAGCAGCTTTACTCAGGGTGGCTATGGCTACACCTTC. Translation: CASSFTQGGYGYTF.

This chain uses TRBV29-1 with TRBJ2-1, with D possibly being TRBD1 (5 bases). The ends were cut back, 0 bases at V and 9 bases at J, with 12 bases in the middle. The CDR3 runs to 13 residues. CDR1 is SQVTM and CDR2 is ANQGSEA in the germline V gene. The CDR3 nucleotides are TGCAGCGTTGAAGAGGACAAGCTGAGTGAGCAGTTCTTC. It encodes CSVEEDKLSEQFF.

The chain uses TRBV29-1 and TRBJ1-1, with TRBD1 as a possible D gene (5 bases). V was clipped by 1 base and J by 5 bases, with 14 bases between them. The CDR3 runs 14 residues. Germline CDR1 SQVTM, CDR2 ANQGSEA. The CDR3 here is CSVEVQAKSTEAFF. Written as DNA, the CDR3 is TGCAGCGTTGAAGTACAGGCCAAAAGTACTGAAGCTTTCTTT.

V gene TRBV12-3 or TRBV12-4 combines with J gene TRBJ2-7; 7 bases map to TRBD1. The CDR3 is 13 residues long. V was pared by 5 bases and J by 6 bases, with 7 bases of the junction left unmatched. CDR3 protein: CASSDRVKGEQYF. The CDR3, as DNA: TGTGCCAGCAGTGACAGGGTCAAGGGCGAGCAGTACTTC.

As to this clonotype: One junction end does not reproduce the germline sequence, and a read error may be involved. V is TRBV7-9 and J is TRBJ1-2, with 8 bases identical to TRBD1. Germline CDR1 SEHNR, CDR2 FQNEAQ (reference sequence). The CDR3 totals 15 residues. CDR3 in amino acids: CSSSPTGVSSYGYTF. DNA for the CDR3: TGTTCCAGCAGCCCGACAGGGGTATCTTCCTATGGCTACACCTTC.

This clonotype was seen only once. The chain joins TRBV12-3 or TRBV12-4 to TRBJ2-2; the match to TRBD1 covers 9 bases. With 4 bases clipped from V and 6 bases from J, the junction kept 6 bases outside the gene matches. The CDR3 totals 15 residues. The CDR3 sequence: CASSSGTGLAGELFF. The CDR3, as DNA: TGTGCCAGCAGTTCCGGGACAGGGCTGGCCGGGGAGCTGTTTTTT.

CDR3 DNA sequence: TGTGCCAGCAGTCTAGGGAAGGGGTACAATGAGCAGTTCTTC. Its translation is CASSLGKGYNEQFF. The chain employs TRBV27 and TRBJ2-1, with D possibly being TRBD1 (5 bases). Looked up from germline, CDR1 is MNHEY and CDR2 is SMNVEV (reference sequence). This CDR3 has 14 residues. Trimming shortened V by 5 bases and J by 4 bases, and 12 bases separated the two germline ends.

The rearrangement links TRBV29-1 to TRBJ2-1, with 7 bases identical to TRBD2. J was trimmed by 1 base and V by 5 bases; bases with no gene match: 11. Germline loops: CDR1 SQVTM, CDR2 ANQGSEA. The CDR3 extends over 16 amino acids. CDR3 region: CSVWVAGLRSYNEQFF. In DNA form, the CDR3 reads TGCAGCGTTTGGGTAGCGGGCCTTCGTTCCTACAATGAGCAGTTCTTC.

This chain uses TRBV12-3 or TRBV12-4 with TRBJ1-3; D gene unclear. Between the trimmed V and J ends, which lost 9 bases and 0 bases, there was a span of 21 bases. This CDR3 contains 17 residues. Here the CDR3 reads CARPPSWGIHSGNTIYF. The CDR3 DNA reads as TGTGCCAGACCACCCTCATGGGGTATCCACTCTGGAAACACCATATATTTT.

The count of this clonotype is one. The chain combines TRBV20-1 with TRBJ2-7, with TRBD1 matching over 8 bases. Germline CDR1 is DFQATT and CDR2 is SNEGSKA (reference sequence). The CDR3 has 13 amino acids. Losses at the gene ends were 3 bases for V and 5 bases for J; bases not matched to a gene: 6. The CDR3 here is CSARTGARNEQYF. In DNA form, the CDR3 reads TGCAGTGCTAGGACAGGGGCGAGGAACGAGCAGTACTTC.

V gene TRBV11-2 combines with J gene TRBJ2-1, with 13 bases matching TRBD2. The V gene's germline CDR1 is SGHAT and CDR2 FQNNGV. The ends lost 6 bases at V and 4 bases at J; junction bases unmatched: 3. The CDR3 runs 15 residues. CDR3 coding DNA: TGTGCCAGCAGGACTAGCGGGGGGCTATACAATGAGCAGTTCTTC. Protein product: CASRTSGGLYNEQFF.